Listed here are 27 T cell receptor beta chains from one sample, sequenced in a study of shared clonotypes between healthy human individuals (dated by TCRdb to between 2020 and 2021). Library creation used the immunoSEQ multiplex PCR assay. TCRdb carries this immuneACCESS record with in-frame sequences only. Its versions omit some clonotypes, under half of them owing to an unresolved V gene in the studies checked, with the rest unexplained. The sample has about half a million clones on record, 70% to 80% of them singletons. Of the sample, around 12% falls within the top ten clones. Sequenced: PBMCs. The receptors were gathered from a woman aged 40 to 50 in good health. Some clones in this sample may be carry-over from other donors' samples.

The chain couples TRBV7-6 to TRBJ2-3; weak D call: TRBD2 (5 bases). This CDR3 is built from 16 residues. Germline V lookup: CDR1 SGHVS, CDR2 FNYEAQ. The germline V and J ends were trimmed by 4 bases and 6 bases, with 20 bases remaining between them. This CDR3 reads CASSSLAGLRGDTQYF. In DNA form, the CDR3 reads TGTGCCAGCAGCTCCCTAGCCGGACTTCGAGGGGATACGCAGTATTTT. The entire variable domain, with the rest obtained from reference TRBV7-6 and TRBJ2-3, is as follows: GAGVSQSPRYKVTKRGQDVALRCDPISGHVSLYWYRQALGQGPEFLTYFNYEAQQDKSGLPNDRFSAERPEGSISTLTIQRTEQRDSAMYRCASSSLAGLRGDTQYFGPGTRLTVL.

The DNA of the CDR3 is TGTGCCAGCAGCTGGGGCGGGAACACTGAAGCTTTCTTT. Protein: CASSWGGNTEAFF. The J gene is TRBJ1-1, the V gene TRBV5-4, with TRBD1 as a possible D gene (5 bases). The CDR3 loop spans 13 amino acids. Germline CDR1 reads SGHNT; CDR2 reads YYREEE (reference sequence). V was shortened by 3 bases and J by 1 base, with 7 bases between the two germline ends. The whole variable domain, filled in from reference TRBV5-4 and TRBJ1-1, reads ETGVTQSPTHLIKTRGQQVTLRCSSQSGHNTVSWYQQALGQGPQFIFQYYREEENGRGNFPPRFSGLQFPNYSSELNVNALELDDSALYLCASSWGGNTEAFFGQGTRLTVV.

This clone appeared once. This chain links TRBV7-8 with TRBJ1-2; D is possibly TRBD1 (6 bases). The CDR3 is 13 residues long. The germline V gene encodes CDR1 SGHVS and CDR2 FQNEAQ. Trimming removed 2 bases from V and 7 bases from J, with 11 bases in between. The CDR3 DNA follows: TGTGCCAGCAGCTTAACGGGGGGCGGTGGCTACACCTTC. Residues: CASSLTGGGGYTF.

V gene TRBV28 combines with J gene TRBJ2-3; D unclear. The CDR3 spans 13 residues. The germline gives CDR1 MDHEN, CDR2 SYDVKM. The ends were cut back, 6 bases at V and 0 bases at J, with 7 bases in the middle. The DNA of the CDR3 is TGTGCCAGCAGCGTCACTAGCACAGATACGCAGTATTTT. The encoded protein is CASSVTSTDTQYF.

This clone showed up just a few times. V usage is TRBV5-1 and J usage is TRBJ2-4, with D tentatively TRBD1 (6 bases). Trimming stripped 1 base from V and 12 bases from J, with 14 bases between. CDR3 length equals 13 residues. CDR1 and CDR2 from the germline V gene are SGHRS and YFSETQ. CDR3 sequence reads: CASSLLARDTQYF. CDR3 nucleotides: TGCGCCAGCAGCTTGTTGGCCCGGGACACTCAGTACTTC.

This clone has more than one count but fewer than ten. The chain links TRBV19 to TRBJ1-6, with 8 bases that match TRBD1. Germline CDR1 reads LNHDA; CDR2 reads SQIVND (reference sequence). The CDR3 loop spans 14 amino acids. V lost 6 bases, J lost 10 bases, and 8 bases stayed unmatched. This chain's CDR3 is CASSSGQGVSPLHF. The CDR3 region has the DNA TGTGCCAGTAGCTCCGGACAGGGTGTGTCACCCCTCCACTTT.

The gene calls are TRBV4-1 and TRBJ2-7, with D possibly called TRBD1 or TRBD2 (5 bases each). The CDR3 spans 15 residues. Germline V gene data show CDR1 as MGHRA and CDR2 as YSYEKL. V dropped 3 bases and J dropped 4 bases, with 16 bases sitting between them. The CDR3 nucleotides read TGCGCCAGCAGCCAGGACCAACGAGGGGAATACGAGCAGTACTTC. Translating gives CASSQDQRGEYEQYF.

The chain combines TRBV2 with TRBJ2-5; 8 nucleotides match TRBD1. Per germline, CDR1 SNHLY and CDR2 FYNNEI. The J segment lost 3 bases and the V segment lost 3 bases, leaving 9 bases of the junction unmatched. This CDR3 contains 16 residues. Written as DNA, the CDR3 is TGTGCCAGCAGTGACCCGACCGACAGGGGCGAAGAGACCCAGTACTTC. Its translation: CASSDPTDRGEETQYF.

The rearrangement joins TRBV30 to TRBJ2-1; no clear D gene. Germline CDR1 and CDR2: GTSNPN and SVGIG (reference sequence). V was clipped by 4 bases and J by 2 bases, with 9 bases between them. The length of the CDR3 is 13 residues. The CDR3: CAWIGDAYNEQFF. Here the CDR3 DNA reads TGTGCCTGGATTGGCGACGCCTACAATGAGCAGTTCTTC. The entire variable domain, with the rest obtained from reference TRBV30 and TRBJ2-1, is as follows: SQTIHQWPATLVQPVGSPLSLECTVEGTSNPNLYWYRQAAGRGLQLLFYSVGIGQISSEVPQNLSASRPQDRQFILSSKKLLLSDSGFYLCAWIGDAYNEQFFGPGTRLTVL.

This clone was observed a few times. DNA for the CDR3: TGTGCCACGAGACCCGGGACTACTCTACGCGAGCAGTACTTC. Translating gives CATRPGTTLREQYF. This chain joins TRBV2 and TRBJ2-7, with 7 bases that match TRBD2. The V gene's germline CDR1 is SNHLY and CDR2 FYNNEI. The CDR3 has 14 amino acids. V lost 10 bases and J lost 6; bases outside the gene matches: 15.

Worth noting for this clone: The same CDR3 is also encoded by other DNA sequences in this sample. The chain combines TRBV5-1 with TRBJ1-3; D not certain. The CDR3 extends over 14 amino acids. Germline V lookup: CDR1 SGHRS, CDR2 YFSETQ. V was trimmed by 3 bases and J by 0 bases, leaving 7 bases between them. CDR3 DNA: TGCGCCAGCAGCTCCTCCGGCTCTGGAAACACCATATATTTT. The encoded protein is CASSSSGSGNTIYF.

This clone appeared a single time. V and J are TRBV5-1 and TRBJ2-5; 9 positions match TRBD1. Germline V gene sequence: CDR1 SGHRS, CDR2 YFSETQ. V lost 4 bases and J lost 5; bases outside the gene matches: 3. The length of the CDR3 is 13 residues. The CDR3 loop is CASSRDRDETQYF. The CDR3 DNA is TGCGCCAGCAGCCGGGACAGGGATGAGACCCAGTACTTC.

This sequence joins TRBV27 and TRBJ2-5; unclear D gene. Trimming pared 6 bases from V and 1 base from J, leaving 3 bases between. This CDR3 has 11 residues. Germline-derived CDR1 and CDR2 are MNHEY and SMNVEV (reference sequence). DNA for the CDR3: TGTGCCAGCAGACTCCAAGAGACCCAGTACTTC. Residues: CASRLQETQYF.

CDR3 DNA sequence: TGTGCCAGCAGTGGACTAGCGGGCTACTCCTACGAGCAGTACTTC. Residues: CASSGLAGYSYEQYF. The chain employs TRBV6-5 and TRBJ2-7; 11 bases align to TRBD2. The CDR3 covers 15 residues. J was trimmed by 0 bases and V by 5 bases; bases with no gene match: 3. The germline gives CDR1 MNHEY, CDR2 SVGAGI.

The chain carries TRBV5-4 and TRBJ2-7, with a weak D call TRBD1 (5 bases). CDR3 length: 16 residues. The germline CDR1 and CDR2 sequences are SGHNT and YYREEE (reference sequence). The V gene lost 4 bases and the J gene lost 0 bases, with 17 bases spanning the gap. This CDR3 reads CASSPEPGSSSYEQYF. The CDR3 nucleotides are TGTGCCAGCAGCCCCGAACCAGGGTCGAGCTCCTACGAGCAGTACTTC.

V gene TRBV15 combines with J gene TRBJ2-5; either TRBD1 or TRBD2 may fit D (5 bases each). Trimming took 1 base from V and 4 from J, leaving 13 bases between them. From germline, CDR1 is LNHNV and CDR2 YYDKDF (reference sequence). The CDR3 contains 15 residues. In DNA, the CDR3 is TGTGCCACCAGCAGAGGGGGACCAGGAGCAGAGACCCAGTACTTC. Residues: CATSRGGPGAETQYF.

The chain employs TRBV28 and TRBJ2-3; 14 bases are a match to TRBD2. V dropped 7 bases and J dropped 3; count of bases not matched to a gene: 3. This CDR3 is 15 amino acids long. Germline V lookup: CDR1 MDHEN, CDR2 SYDVKM. Written as DNA, the CDR3 is TGTGCCAGCAACCGACTAGCGGGAGGGACAGATACGCAGTATTTT. Translating it yields CASNRLAGGTDTQYF.

J is TRBJ1-2 and V is TRBV4-1; D not certain. This CDR3 is built from 13 residues. Per germline, CDR1 MGHRA and CDR2 YSYEKL. V was pared by 2 bases and J by 4 bases, with 8 bases between. Here the CDR3 DNA reads TGCGCCAGCAGCCAACAGTCTTCCTATGGCTACACCTTC. Its protein is CASSQQSSYGYTF.

This clone occurred a few times. This rearrangement joins TRBV7-2 to TRBJ2-3; 9 positions agree with TRBD1. The ends lost 5 bases at V and 0 bases at J; junction bases unmatched: 3. CDR1 is SGHTA and CDR2 is FQGNSA in the germline V gene. The CDR3 length is 15 residues. The CDR3 coding sequence is TGTGCCAGCAGCCAAGGACAGGGGAGCACAGATACGCAGTATTTT. The encoded protein is CASSQGQGSTDTQYF.

The chain joins TRBV4-1 to TRBJ2-7; 7 bases agree with TRBD1. The ends lost 0 bases at V and 5 bases at J; junction bases unmatched: 13. The CDR3 totals 17 residues. Germline V gene data show CDR1 as MGHRA and CDR2 as YSYEKL. CDR3 protein: CASSQDRGEDRLHEQYF. DNA for the CDR3: TGCGCCAGCAGCCAAGATAGGGGAGAGGACAGGTTACACGAGCAGTACTTC.

This clone has a single count. A far bigger clonotype differs at one base, so this is likely a read error. The same CDR3 arises from other DNA sequences in this sample as well. J is TRBJ1-1 and V is TRBV2; possibly TRBD1 for D (6 bases). This CDR3 has 12 residues. The germline V gene encodes CDR1 SNHLY and CDR2 FYNNEI. In DNA form, the CDR3 reads TGTGCCACCAGGGGTTTTAACACTGAGGCTTTCTTT. Translation gives CATRGFNTEAFF.

The chain recombines TRBV18 with TRBJ1-6; 8 nucleotides align to TRBD1. Trimming at V came to 3 bases and at J to 5 bases, leaving 6 bases not matched to a gene. The V gene's germline CDR1 is KGHSH and CDR2 LQKENI. This CDR3 spans 16 amino acids. The CDR3 DNA follows: TGTGCCAGCTCACCTCAGGGGGCGCCGGATAATTCACCCCTCCACTTT. This codes for CASSPQGAPDNSPLHF. The full variable domain, its missing parts supplied by reference TRBV18 and TRBJ1-6, is NAGVMQNPRHLVRRRGQEARLRCSPMKGHSHVYWYRQLPEEGLKFMVYLQKENIIDESGMPKERFSAEFPKEGPSILRIQQVVRGDSAAYFCASSPQGAPDNSPLHFGNGTRLTVT.

The chain links TRBV7-3 to TRBJ2-7, with 10 bases aligning to TRBD2. CDR1 and CDR2 (germline): SGHTA, FQGTGA. The CDR3 consists of 15 residues. V dropped 5 bases and J dropped 5; count of bases not matched to a gene: 9. The CDR3 sequence is CASSRSSGSQHEQYF. The CDR3 coding sequence is TGTGCCAGCAGCCGCTCTAGCGGGAGTCAGCACGAGCAGTACTTC.

CDR3 in DNA: TGTGCCAGCAGTTCCCCTGACGGCGGCTACGAGCAGTACTTC. This codes for CASSSPDGGYEQYF. The rearrangement joins TRBV6-6 to TRBJ2-7, with D unclear. Trimming pared 4 bases from V and 3 bases from J, leaving 13 bases between. The V gene's germline CDR1 is MNHNY and CDR2 SVGAGI (reference sequence). The CDR3 totals 14 residues.

The table lists this clone with a count of one. The chain joins TRBV7-2 to TRBJ2-7; 8 bases are shared with TRBD2. Trimming removed 2 bases from V and 3 bases from J; junction bases left unmatched: 6. Germline-derived CDR1 and CDR2 are SGHTA and FQGNSA. This CDR3 comprises 15 residues. The CDR3 bases are TGTGCCAGCAGCTTAAGCGGGAGCATGGTCTACGAGCAGTACTTC. This codes for CASSLSGSMVYEQYF. Full variable domain (missing parts from reference TRBV7-2 and TRBJ2-7): GAGVSQSPSNKVTEKGKDVELRCDPISGHTALYWYRQSLGQGLEFLIYFQGNSAPDKSGLPSDRFSAERTGGSVSTLTIQRTQQEDSAVYLCASSLSGSMVYEQYFGPGTRLTVT.

The chain uses TRBV28 and TRBJ2-5; TRBD2 agrees at 7 bases. Trimming removed 3 bases from V and 0 bases from J; junction bases left unmatched: 4. Germline CDR1 MDHEN, CDR2 SYDVKM. The CDR3 consists of 15 residues. The CDR3 loop is CASSFSSGNQETQYF. CDR3 nucleotide sequence: TGTGCCAGCAGTTTTTCTAGCGGAAACCAAGAGACCCAGTACTTC.

Comment on this clone: At the DNA level, this CDR3 is encoded by other sequences in the same sample as well. The chain recombines TRBV19 with TRBJ1-1, with D perhaps TRBD1 (6 bases). This CDR3 is built from 15 residues. CDR1 is LNHDA, CDR2 SQIVND, per germline (reference sequence). V shed 3 bases and J shed 4 bases, with 15 bases lying between them. For the CDR3, the DNA is TGTGCCAGTAGTATTGGGGGGGGCATCGGCACTGAAGCTTTCTTT. Translated: CASSIGGGIGTEAFF.